This T cell receptor beta chain was observed in a study of CD8 T cells in ankylosing spondylitis (dated by TCRdb to about 2017). Some background on the complete study: The study profiled T cell receptor beta repertoires in healthy donors and ankylosing spondylitis patients to find disease-linked TCR variants. In total, the full study cohort was made up of nearly 110 healthy donors and approximately 24 ankylosing spondylitis patients. Peripheral blood was sampled, and synovial fluid was also collected from ankylosing spondylitis patients.

For sequencing, an Illumina HiSeq 2500 was employed. TCR beta libraries were prepared by quantitative 5'-RACE with molecular barcodes. The authors' analysis ran thus. To identify disease-linked TCR variants, a new computational method was used, one built on a probabilistic model of VDJ rearrangement. Starting from the raw public reads, TCRdb applied fastp trimming at Q25, assembled clones with MiXCR and retained in-frame beta chains. Duplicate CDR3 protein sequences are folded into a single record with the most common DNA and genes. The V and J calls shown here were made by TCRdb, not taken from the authors' results. The sample table lists 40,000 to 55,000 distinct CDR3 sequences, 7.4% of them with a count of one. About 8.5% of the sample belongs to the ten largest clones. CDR1 and CDR2 are drawn from the germline V gene: LGHNA, YSLEER. The V end gives up 5 bases and the J end 1 base, leaving 9 bases in the junction not matched to a gene. Including the terminal cysteine and phenylalanine, the CDR3 comprises 18 residues. Only the CDR3 region is kept as DNA, spanning 54 bases read in frame from base 1.

Results the study describes overall, beyond this receptor: Some motif variants were previously reported in synovial fluid and blood of reactive arthritis patients, suggesting common disease-initiation mechanisms. In peripheral blood, the disease-linked clones were found at relatively low frequencies and had a CD8+ phenotype. The disease-linked clones were reported as significantly enriched in matched synovial fluid samples from ankylosing spondylitis patients. Blood from ankylosing spondylitis patients appeared to be characterized by a TCR beta motif composed of several highly homologous amino acid variants.

This clonotype was seen ten or more times. The clone's antigen remains unknown. No base-level quality is on record; no much larger clone is a single base apart. This TCR derives from a female donor with ankylosing spondylitis or in good health (not recorded which). Material for sequencing was blood, either unsorted or a sorted T cell fraction (not recorded which). The rearrangement combines TRBV4-3 with TRBJ2-4; the junction holds 12 bases that match TRBD2. Here the CDR3 is given as CASSTGLAGGPAKNIQYF. The bases read TGCGCCAGCAGCACTGGCCTAGCGGGGGGGCCTGCCAAAAACATTCAGTACTTC.